This TCR beta chain stems from a study of blood T cell repertoires in COVID-19. The data were produced by immunoSEQ multiplex PCR, yet TCRdb's version contains in-frame clones alone and is incomplete. The table shows a few hundred thousand clones, with roughly 84% occurring only once. Germline lookup yields CDR1 SGDLS and CDR2 YYNGEE. CDR3 size: 11 residues. V lost 3 bases, J lost 7 bases, and 7 bases lay in between. The sequencing sample was made of peripheral blood. The rearrangement links TRBV9 to TRBJ1-2, with no clear D. This clonotype was sampled from a woman of 80 years or more with active or convalescent COVID-19. The CDR3 loop reads CASSGYSGYTF. The DNA for the CDR3 is TGTGCCAGCAGCGGTTACAGTGGCTACACCTTC.